Below are 19 T cell receptor beta chains sequenced from a single sample in a study of CD8 T cells in Susac syndrome. A quantity of about 0.5 to 1 ug RNA underwent reverse transcription using random hexamers. TCRdb reanalysed the immunoSEQ multiplex PCR reads using MiXCR and keeps one entry per CDR3 protein. The table has under 150,000 distinct CDR3 sequences, approximately 90% seen once. Material for sequencing was CD8+ T cells from PBMCs. These receptors were obtained from a human donor with multiple sclerosis.

DNA of the CDR3: TGCGCCAGCAGCCAAATGGGAACTCACAAGCAGTACTTC. Translating gives CASSQMGTHKQYF. V is TRBV4-3 and J is TRBJ2-7; D not certain. CDR1 and CDR2 (germline): LGHNA, YSLEER. The germline V and J ends were trimmed by 2 bases and 8 bases, with 13 bases remaining between them. This CDR3 has 13 residues.

This sequence joins TRBV5-6 and TRBJ2-5; no firm D call. This CDR3 is 14 amino acids long. CDR1 SGHDT and CDR2 YYEEEE come from the germline V gene. V shed 6 bases and J shed 1 base, with 13 bases lying between them. The CDR3 bases are TGTGCCAGCACCATCCCTAAGTTCCAAGAGACCCAGTACTTC. It encodes CASTIPKFQETQYF.

This chain connects TRBV19 to TRBJ2-5; no clear D gene. Germline V gene data show CDR1 as LNHDA and CDR2 as SQIVND (reference sequence). The CDR3 contains 12 residues. Trimming cost V 7 bases and J 4 bases, with 10 bases left between them. The CDR3 sequence: CASKGLLETQYF. For the CDR3, the DNA is TGTGCCAGTAAAGGCCTCCTAGAGACCCAGTACTTC.

The chain recombines TRBV19 with TRBJ2-7; D remains unclear. Trimming stripped 1 base from V and 1 base from J, with 8 bases between. Per the germline V gene, CDR1 is LNHDA and CDR2 is SQIVND (reference sequence). CDR3 size: 14 residues. As DNA, the CDR3 is TGTGCCAGTAGTATAGGGGCCGCGTCCTACGAGCAGTACTTC. Protein sequence: CASSIGAASYEQYF.

V usage is TRBV14 and J usage is TRBJ1-5; D remains ambiguous. V gave up 4 bases and J gave up 4 bases, with 20 bases separating them. This CDR3 has 17 residues. CDR1 and CDR2 (germline): SGHDN, FVKESK. CDR3 in amino acids: CASSPLGARRLNQPQHF. CDR3 in DNA: TGTGCCAGCAGCCCTCTGGGAGCTCGGCGACTGAATCAGCCCCAGCATTTT.

The chain joins TRBV6-5 to TRBJ2-1, with a tentative D call TRBD1 (5 bases). The CDR3 is 13 residues long. V lost 6 bases and J lost 5, with 11 bases in between. CDR1 is MNHEY and CDR2 is SVGAGI in the germline V gene. CDR3 in DNA: TGTGCCAGCAGCCTAGGGGCGGACAATGAGCAGTTCTTC. Its protein product is CASSLGADNEQFF.

This clonotype was counted once. This rearrangement joins TRBV19 to TRBJ2-5, with a tentative D call TRBD1 (6 bases). Deletions cut 5 bases from V and 3 bases from J, with 7 bases between. Per the germline V gene, CDR1 is LNHDA and CDR2 is SQIVND (reference sequence). This CDR3 spans 12 amino acids. CDR3 loop: CASSSGEETQYF. CDR3 DNA sequence: TGTGCCAGTAGTTCAGGGGAAGAGACCCAGTACTTC.

The V and J genes are TRBV29-1 and TRBJ1-1; TRBD1 aligns across 9 bases. This CDR3 is built from 15 residues. Germline assignment: CDR1 SQVTM and CDR2 ANQGSEA. Trimming at V came to 6 bases and at J to 7 bases, leaving 15 bases not matched to a gene. CDR3 protein: CSVPSIDRGAFEAFF. CDR3 nucleotide sequence: TGCAGCGTGCCATCCATCGACAGGGGGGCCTTTGAAGCTTTCTTT.

The J gene is TRBJ1-1, the V gene TRBV19; unclear D gene. CDR1 is LNHDA and CDR2 is SQIVND in the germline V gene (reference sequence). CDR3 size: 12 residues. CDR3 loop: CAAGAGLTEAFF. Here the CDR3 DNA reads TGTGCAGCGGGCGCAGGTCTCACTGAAGCTTTCTTT.

The chain links TRBV7-9 to TRBJ2-2; TRBD1 matches at 9 bases. With V trimmed by 5 bases and J by 7 bases, 14 bases remained unmatched. The germline V gene has CDR1 SEHNR and CDR2 FQNEAQ (reference sequence). CDR3 length: 17 residues. DNA for the CDR3: TGTGCCAGCAGCACCTCTTTGGACAGGGGAAGGATCGGGGAGCTGTTTTTT. Amino acid sequence: CASSTSLDRGRIGELFF.

J is TRBJ2-1 and V is TRBV18; D unresolved. Trimming removed 5 bases at V and 3 bases at J, with 5 bases between. CDR1 and CDR2 from the germline V gene are KGHSH and LQKENI. This CDR3 is 12 amino acids long. As DNA, the CDR3 is TGTGCCAGCTCATCCGACTACAATGAGCAGTTCTTC. Protein sequence: CASSSDYNEQFF.

The rearrangement uses TRBV19 and TRBJ2-7; 10 positions agree with TRBD2. The V gene end was trimmed by 5 bases and the J gene end by 7 bases; junction bases not matched to a gene: 8. Germline V gene sequence: CDR1 LNHDA, CDR2 SQIVND (reference sequence). The CDR3 has 14 residues. The chain's CDR3 is CASSGLAGAGEQYF. The CDR3 DNA reads as TGTGCCAGTAGTGGCCTAGCGGGAGCCGGGGAGCAGTACTTC.

The J gene is TRBJ2-1, the V gene TRBV20-1, with D possibly being TRBD2 (5 bases). Germline CDR1 is DFQATT and CDR2 is SNEGSKA (reference sequence). The CDR3 has 14 residues. V was cut by 4 bases and J by 3 bases, with 13 bases left in between. CDR3 sequence (DNA): TGCAGTGCTAAGTTGGAGAGGGACTACAATGAGCAGTTCTTC. As protein: CSAKLERDYNEQFF.

The DNA for the CDR3 is TGTGCCAGCAGTTTGGCGGAGTTGGGATCTGGGGCCAACGTCCTGACTTTC. Residues: CASSLAELGSGANVLTF. The rearrangement links TRBV28 to TRBJ2-6, with D unresolved. Germline lookup yields CDR1 MDHEN and CDR2 SYDVKM. Trimming took 3 bases from V and 1 from J, leaving 13 bases between them. The CDR3 consists of 17 residues.

This chain connects TRBV7-9 to TRBJ2-2, with 8 bases matching TRBD2. CDR1 is SEHNR and CDR2 is FQNEAQ in the germline V gene (reference sequence). The CDR3 extends over 15 amino acids. V gave up 11 bases and J gave up 4 bases; unmatched junction bases: 12. The CDR3 nucleotides are TGTGCCTCGGACCTCGCGGGAGGCTCCACCGGGGAGCTGTTTTTT. Its translation: CASDLAGGSTGELFF.

The CDR3 nucleotides read TGTCCTCAACTAGGGACACGCATCAAGCCCCAGCATTTT. Translation gives CPQLGTRIKPQHF. The rearrangement uses TRBV27 and TRBJ1-5; D may be TRBD1 (6 bases). In germline, CDR1 is MNHEY, CDR2 SMNVEV (reference sequence). CDR3 length equals 13 residues.

V usage is TRBV7-9 and J usage is TRBJ2-7; D remains unclear. Germline V lookup: CDR1 SEHNR, CDR2 FQNEAQ (reference sequence). CDR3 length equals 12 residues. The V gene lost 5 bases and the J gene lost 6 bases, with 11 bases spanning the gap. The CDR3 protein is CASSPSGSEQYF. CDR3 DNA sequence: TGTGCCAGCAGCCCCTCCGGTAGCGAGCAGTACTTC.

V usage is TRBV30 and J usage is TRBJ2-1, with D possibly matching TRBD2 (6 bases). There are 13 residues in the CDR3. Germline lookup yields CDR1 GTSNPN and CDR2 SVGIG (reference sequence). Trimming took off 2 bases at V and 6 bases at J, with 11 bases between the two ends. In nucleotides, the CDR3 is TGTGCCTGGAGTCCGGGACTCTTCAATGAGCAGTTCTTC. It codes for CAWSPGLFNEQFF.

This clonotype was observed once. The chain combines TRBV27 with TRBJ2-7, with 8 bases fitting TRBD2. Germline CDR1 MNHEY, CDR2 SMNVEV (reference sequence). The CDR3 totals 15 residues. The trim removed 0 bases at V and 2 bases at J, leaving 3 bases unmatched. CDR3 sequence: CASSLSGAGAYEQYF. The CDR3 DNA sequence: TGTGCCAGCAGTTTATCGGGAGCGGGAGCCTACGAGCAGTACTTC.